The 8 T cell receptor beta chains in this list originate from one sample, sequenced in a study of identical twins. Each CDR3 protein gets one entry after TCRdb re-called the 5' RACE reads with MiXCR. The sample includes 650,000 to 750,000 distinct CDR3 sequences, 21% of them seen just once. These data were also filed under a second study, of T cells expressing NK-cell markers.

The material sequenced was PBMCs. These receptors all stem from a woman aged 18-30 years in good health.

V is TRBV6-2 or TRBV6-3 and J is TRBJ2-3; a weak D match, TRBD1 (6 bases). CDR3 length: 13 amino acids. The germline V gene has CDR1 MNHEY and CDR2 SVGEGT. Trimming shortened V by 5 bases and J by 6 bases, and 12 bases separated the two germline ends. This CDR3 is CASSNTGLDTQYF. The CDR3 DNA is TGTGCCAGCAGTAACACAGGGTTGGATACGCAGTATTTT.

The chain carries TRBV4-1 and TRBJ2-1; maybe TRBD2 (5 bases). Germline CDR1 reads MGHRA; CDR2 reads YSYEKL. V was trimmed by 0 bases and J by 5 bases, leaving 8 bases between them. This CDR3 is built from 14 residues. In DNA form, the CDR3 reads TGCGCCAGCAGCCAAGATCTGCGGGACAATGAGCAGTTCTTC. Encoded protein: CASSQDLRDNEQFF.

CDR3 in DNA: TGTGCCAGCAACCCGCGGGAGGTTGGAGATACGCAGTATTTT. Amino acid sequence: CASNPREVGDTQYF. J is TRBJ2-3 and V is TRBV9, with TRBD2 identical over 8 bases. V lost 6 bases to trimming and J lost 5 bases; unmatched junction nucleotides: 8. CDR1 and CDR2 (germline): SGDLS, YYNGEE. CDR3 length: 14 amino acids.

Many counts were recorded for this clonotype. DNA for the CDR3: TGCAGCGTTGAGTACAGGGAGGACGGGGAGCTGTTTTTT. It encodes CSVEYREDGELFF. This chain uses TRBV29-1 with TRBJ2-2; the D call may be TRBD1 or TRBD2 (6 bases each). CDR1 and CDR2 from the germline V gene are SQVTM and ANQGSEA. The CDR3 length is 13 residues. V was clipped by 3 bases and J by 7 bases, with 12 bases between them.

This clonotype was seen only a few times. The V gene is TRBV5-1, the J gene TRBJ2-2; no reliable D call. Trimming pared 4 bases from V and 5 bases from J, leaving 12 bases between. The CDR3 consists of 14 residues. The germline gives CDR1 SGHRS, CDR2 YFSETQ. The CDR3 reads CASSPVPPTGELFF. The CDR3 nucleotides read TGCGCCAGCAGCCCCGTTCCTCCAACCGGGGAGCTGTTTTTT.

This clonotype was counted a single time. The V gene is TRBV6-5, the J gene TRBJ2-3; TRBD1 might be the D (6 bases). Trimming cost V 2 bases and J 3 bases, with 12 bases left between them. CDR3 size: 15 residues. CDR1 and CDR2 from the germline V gene are MNHEY and SVGAGI. CDR3 protein: CASSYVGAGTDTQYF. CDR3 nucleotides: TGTGCCAGCAGTTACGTGGGGGCCGGGACAGATACGCAGTATTTT.

The chain carries TRBV7-9 and TRBJ2-2, with 8 bases fitting TRBD2. The CDR3 has 13 residues. Trimming at V came to 8 bases and at J to 7 bases, leaving 6 bases not matched to a gene. The germline CDR1 and CDR2 sequences are SEHNR and FQNEAQ (reference sequence). This CDR3 is CASLLAAGGELFF. Written as DNA, the CDR3 is TGTGCCAGCCTACTAGCGGCGGGCGGGGAGCTGTTTTTT.

This clonotype has a handful of counts. The V and J genes are TRBV7-8 and TRBJ2-3; D gene uncertain. The CDR3 is 15 amino acids. The V and J ends lost 5 bases and 2 bases respectively, with 14 bases between them. In germline, CDR1 is SGHVS, CDR2 FQNEAQ. CDR3 residues: CASSPPFRITDTQYF. The CDR3 DNA follows: TGTGCCAGCAGCCCACCCTTCAGAATCACAGATACGCAGTATTTT.